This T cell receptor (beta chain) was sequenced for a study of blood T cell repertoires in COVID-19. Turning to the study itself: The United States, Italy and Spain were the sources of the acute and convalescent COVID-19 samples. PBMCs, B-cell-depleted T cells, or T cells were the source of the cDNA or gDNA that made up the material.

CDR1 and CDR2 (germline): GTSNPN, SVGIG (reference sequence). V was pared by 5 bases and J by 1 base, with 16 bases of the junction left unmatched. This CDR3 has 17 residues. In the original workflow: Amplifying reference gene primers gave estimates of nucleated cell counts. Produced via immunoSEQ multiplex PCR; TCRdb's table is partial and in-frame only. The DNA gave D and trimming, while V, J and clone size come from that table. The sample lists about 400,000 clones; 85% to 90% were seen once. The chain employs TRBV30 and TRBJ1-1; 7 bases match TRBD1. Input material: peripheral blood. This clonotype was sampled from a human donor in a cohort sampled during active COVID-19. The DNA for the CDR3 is TGTGCCTGGGGGGGAGCCGGGACAGTGGGTGGGAACACTGAAGCTTTCTTT. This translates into CAWGGAGTVGGNTEAFF.